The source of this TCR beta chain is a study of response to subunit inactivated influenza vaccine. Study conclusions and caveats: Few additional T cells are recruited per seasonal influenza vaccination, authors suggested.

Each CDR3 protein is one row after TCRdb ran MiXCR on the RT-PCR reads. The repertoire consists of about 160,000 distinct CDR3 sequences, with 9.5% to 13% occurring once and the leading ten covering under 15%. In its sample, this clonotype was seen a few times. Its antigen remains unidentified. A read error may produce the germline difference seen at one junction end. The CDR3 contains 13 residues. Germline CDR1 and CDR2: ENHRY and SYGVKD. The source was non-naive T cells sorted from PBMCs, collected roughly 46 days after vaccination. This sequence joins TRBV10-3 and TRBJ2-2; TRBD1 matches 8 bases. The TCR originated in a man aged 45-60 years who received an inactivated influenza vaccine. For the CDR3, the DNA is TGTGCCATCAGGGGACAGGAGACCGGGGACCTGTTTTTT. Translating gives CAIRGQETGDLFF.